This T cell receptor (beta chain) was found in a study of blood T cell repertoires in COVID-19. Across the whole study: COVID-19 samples from acute and convalescent phases originated in the United States, Italy and Spain.

The authors' processing: Scientists estimated how many nucleated cells there were by amplifying reference gene primers. The method was immunoSEQ multiplex PCR; TCRdb's version includes in-frame clones alone and lacks a portion of them. V, J and clone size were drawn from that table, and D and trimming were deduced from the DNA. The sample lists about 210,000 clones, roughly 94% occurring once. CDR1 and CDR2 (germline): MDHEN, SYDVKM. V was pared by 5 bases and J by 2 bases, with 6 bases between. The CDR3 covers 12 residues. The TCR was taken from a man under 40 with acute or convalescent COVID-19. The sample taken for sequencing was peripheral blood. This chain uses TRBV28 with TRBJ1-1; D perhaps matches TRBD1 (5 bases). The CDR3 region is CASSDSNTEAFF. Written as DNA, the CDR3 is TGTGCCAGCAGTGACAGTAACACTGAAGCTTTCTTT. The full variable domain, in which reference TRBV28 and TRBJ1-1 provide the parts outside the CDR3, is DVKVTQSSRYLVKRTGEKVFLECVQDMDHENMFWYRQDPGLGLRLIYFSYDVKMKEKGDIPEGYSVSREKKERFSLILESASTNQTSMYLCASSDSNTEAFFGQGTRLTVV.